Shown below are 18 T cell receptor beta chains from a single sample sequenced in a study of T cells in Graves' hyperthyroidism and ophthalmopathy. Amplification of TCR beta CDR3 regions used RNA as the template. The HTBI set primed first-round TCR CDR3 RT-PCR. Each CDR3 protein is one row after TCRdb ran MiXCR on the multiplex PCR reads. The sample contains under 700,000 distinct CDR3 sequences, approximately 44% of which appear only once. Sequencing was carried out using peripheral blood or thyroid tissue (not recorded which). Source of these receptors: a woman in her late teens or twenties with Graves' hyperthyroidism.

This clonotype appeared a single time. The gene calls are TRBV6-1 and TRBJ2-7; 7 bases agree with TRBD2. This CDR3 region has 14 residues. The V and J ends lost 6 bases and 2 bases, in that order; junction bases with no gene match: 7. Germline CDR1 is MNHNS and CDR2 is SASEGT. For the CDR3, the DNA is TGTGCCAGCAGCCCCGCTAGCGGCCCCTACGAGCAGTACTTC. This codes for CASSPASGPYEQYF.

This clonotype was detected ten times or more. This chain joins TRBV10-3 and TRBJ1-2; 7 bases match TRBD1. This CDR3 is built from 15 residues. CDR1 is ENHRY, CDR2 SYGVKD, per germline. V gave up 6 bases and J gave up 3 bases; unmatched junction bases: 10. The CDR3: CAISGTAWEDYGYTF. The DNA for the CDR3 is TGTGCCATCAGCGGGACAGCGTGGGAAGACTATGGCTACACCTTC.

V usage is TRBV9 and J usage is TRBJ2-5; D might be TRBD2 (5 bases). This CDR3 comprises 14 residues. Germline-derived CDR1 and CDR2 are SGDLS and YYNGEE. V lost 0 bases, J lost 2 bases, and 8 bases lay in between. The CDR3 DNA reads TGTGCCAGCAGCGTAGGAAGCGGACAAGAGACCCAGTACTTC. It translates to CASSVGSGQETQYF. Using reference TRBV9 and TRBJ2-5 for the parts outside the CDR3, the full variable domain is DSGVTQTPKHLITATGQRVTLRCSPRSGDLSVYWYQQSLDQGLQFLIQYYNGEERAKGNILERFSAQQFPDLHSELNLSSLELGDSALYFCASSVGSGQETQYFGPGTRLLVL.

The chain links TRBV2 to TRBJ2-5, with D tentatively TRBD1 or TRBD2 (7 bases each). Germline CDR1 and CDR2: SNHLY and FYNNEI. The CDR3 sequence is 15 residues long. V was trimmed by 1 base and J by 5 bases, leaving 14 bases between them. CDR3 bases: TGTGCCAGCAGTGAAGGTGCCAGGGGGGGGGAGACCCAGTACTTC. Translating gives CASSEGARGGETQYF. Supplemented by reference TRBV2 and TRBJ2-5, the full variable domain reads EPEVTQTPSHQVTQMGQEVILRCVPISNHLYFYWYRQILGQKVEFLVSFYNNEISEKSEIFDDQFSVERPDGSNFTLKIRSTKLEDSAMYFCASSEGARGGETQYFGPGTRLLVL.

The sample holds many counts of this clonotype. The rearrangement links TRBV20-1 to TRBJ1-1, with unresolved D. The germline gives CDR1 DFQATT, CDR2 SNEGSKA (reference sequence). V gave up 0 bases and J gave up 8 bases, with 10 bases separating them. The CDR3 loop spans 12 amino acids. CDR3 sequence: CSARDHRSEAFF. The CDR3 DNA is TGCAGTGCTAGAGATCATCGGAGCGAAGCTTTCTTT.

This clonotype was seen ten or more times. CDR3 coding DNA: TGTGCCAGCAGCGGGCTCTCCCACACTGAAGCTTTCTTT. It translates to CASSGLSHTEAFF. The genes are TRBV7-6 and TRBJ1-1, with D uncertain. V lost 5 bases and J 3 bases, leaving 10 bases between the germline ends. In germline, CDR1 is SGHVS, CDR2 FNYEAQ. This CDR3 region has 13 residues.

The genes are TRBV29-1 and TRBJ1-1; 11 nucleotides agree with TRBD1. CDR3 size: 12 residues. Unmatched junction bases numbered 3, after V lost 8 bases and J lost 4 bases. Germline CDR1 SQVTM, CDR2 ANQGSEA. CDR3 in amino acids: CSWGTGGTEAFF. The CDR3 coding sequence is TGCAGCTGGGGGACAGGGGGCACTGAAGCTTTCTTT.

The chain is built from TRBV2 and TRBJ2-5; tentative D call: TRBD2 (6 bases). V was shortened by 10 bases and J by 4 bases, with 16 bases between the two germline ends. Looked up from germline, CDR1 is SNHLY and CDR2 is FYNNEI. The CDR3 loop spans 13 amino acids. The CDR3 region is CATQSGVAETQYF. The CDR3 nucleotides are TGTGCCACCCAATCGGGAGTTGCAGAGACCCAGTACTTC.

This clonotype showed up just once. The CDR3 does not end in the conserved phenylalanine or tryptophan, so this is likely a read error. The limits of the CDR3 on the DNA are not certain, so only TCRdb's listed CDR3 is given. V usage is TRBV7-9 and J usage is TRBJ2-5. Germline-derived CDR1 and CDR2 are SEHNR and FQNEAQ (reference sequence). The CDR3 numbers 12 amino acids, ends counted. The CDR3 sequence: CASRIRGYTFGS.

For the CDR3, the DNA is TGCAGTGCTAGTCGAGAGGGGGTGCACGGGGAGCTGTTTTTT. This translates into CSASREGVHGELFF. V gene TRBV20-1 combines with J gene TRBJ2-2; TRBD1 might be the D (6 bases). CDR1 and CDR2 (germline): DFQATT, SNEGSKA (reference sequence). V lost 3 bases and J lost 7, with 15 bases in between. CDR3 length: 14 residues.

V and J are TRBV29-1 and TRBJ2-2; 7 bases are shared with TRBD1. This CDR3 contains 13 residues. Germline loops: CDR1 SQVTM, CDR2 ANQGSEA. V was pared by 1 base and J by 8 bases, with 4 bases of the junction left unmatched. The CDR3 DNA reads TGCAGCGTTGAAGCGACAGGGACAGGGGAGCTGTTTTTT. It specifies CSVEATGTGELFF.

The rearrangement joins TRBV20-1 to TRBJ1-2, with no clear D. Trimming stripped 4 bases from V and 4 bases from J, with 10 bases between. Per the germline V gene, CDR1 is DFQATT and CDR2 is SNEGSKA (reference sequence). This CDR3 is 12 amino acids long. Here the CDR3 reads CSAIGEIYGYTF. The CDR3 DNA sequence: TGCAGTGCTATCGGGGAGATCTATGGCTACACCTTC.

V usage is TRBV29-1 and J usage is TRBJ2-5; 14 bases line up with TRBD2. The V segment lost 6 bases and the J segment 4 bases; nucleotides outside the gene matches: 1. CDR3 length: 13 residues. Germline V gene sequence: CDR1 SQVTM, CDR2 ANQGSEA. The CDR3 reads CSVGLAGVETQYF. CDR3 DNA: TGCAGCGTGGGACTAGCGGGAGTAGAGACCCAGTACTTC.

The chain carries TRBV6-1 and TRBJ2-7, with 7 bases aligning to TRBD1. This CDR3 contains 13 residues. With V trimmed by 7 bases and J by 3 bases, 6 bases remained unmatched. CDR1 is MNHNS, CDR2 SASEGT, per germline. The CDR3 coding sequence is TGTGCCAGCACCGGGACAGCGAACTACGAGCAGTACTTC. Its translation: CASTGTANYEQYF.

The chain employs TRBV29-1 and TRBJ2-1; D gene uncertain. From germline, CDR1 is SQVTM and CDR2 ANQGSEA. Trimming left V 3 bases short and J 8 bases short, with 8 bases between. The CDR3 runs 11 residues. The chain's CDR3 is CSVDRGYEQFF. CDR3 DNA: TGCAGCGTTGATCGAGGTTATGAGCAGTTCTTC.

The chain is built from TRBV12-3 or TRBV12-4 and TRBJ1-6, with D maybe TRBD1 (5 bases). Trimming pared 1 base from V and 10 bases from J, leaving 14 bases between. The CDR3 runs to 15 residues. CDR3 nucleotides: TGTGCCAGCAGTTTAGAGGCCAGGGTCGTCTCACCCCTCCACTTT. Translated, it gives CASSLEARVVSPLHF.

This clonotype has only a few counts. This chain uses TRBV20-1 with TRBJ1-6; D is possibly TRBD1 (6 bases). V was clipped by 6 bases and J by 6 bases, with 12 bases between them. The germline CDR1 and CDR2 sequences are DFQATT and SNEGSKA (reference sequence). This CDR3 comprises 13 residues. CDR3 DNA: TGCAGTGCCCCAGGGGAGGGTAATTCACCCCTCCACTTT. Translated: CSAPGEGNSPLHF.

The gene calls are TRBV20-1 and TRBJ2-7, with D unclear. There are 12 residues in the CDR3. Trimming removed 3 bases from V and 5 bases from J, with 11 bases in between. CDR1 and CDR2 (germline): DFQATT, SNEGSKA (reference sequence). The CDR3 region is CSASQYFHEQYF. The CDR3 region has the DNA TGCAGTGCTAGCCAATATTTCCACGAGCAGTACTTC.